This TCR beta chain was sequenced for a study of CD8 T cells in Susac syndrome. To note about this clonotype: What it binds is not known.

With random hexamers, roughly 0.45 to 1 ug RNA was reverse transcribed. Multiplex immunoSEQ PCR targeted 54 Vbeta and 13 Jbeta TCR beta segments. TCRdb used MiXCR to reprocess the immunoSEQ multiplex PCR reads, holding one entry per CDR3 protein. Here the sample spans about 190,000 distinct CDR3 sequences, just under 95% being singletons. Overall study findings and caveats: Peak Susac CD8+ clonal expansion was seen in TEMRA cells and active patients.

CDR1 DFQATT and CDR2 SNEGSKA come from the germline V gene (reference sequence). CDR3 length equals 13 residues. The J segment lost 8 bases and the V segment lost 3 bases, leaving 5 bases of the junction unmatched. The chain has TRBV20-1 and TRBJ1-4, with TRBD1 matching over 8 bases. The sequenced sample consisted of CD8+ T cells from PBMCs. This clonotype was sampled from a human donor with Susac syndrome. In DNA, the CDR3 is TGCAGTGCTAGGGACAGGGCGGGCGAAAAACTGTTTTTT. Translated, it gives CSARDRAGEKLFF.